Following are 18 T cell receptor beta chains from one sample sequenced in a study of follicular helper T cells after annual influenza vaccination. TCRdb's copy holds only in-frame clones and misses some; the assay was immunoSEQ multiplex PCR. The table has around 9,600 clones, about 84% seen once. As for time point: 2015-2016 season, pre-vaccination. Sequencing used CXCR5+ CD38- circulating T follicular helper cells from blood, obtained on the day of influenza vaccination. Stated subset: circulating Tfh, non-naive CD4+CXCR5+PD-1+ (ICOS+CD38+ or ICOS-CD38-). The source is an adult who received the influenza vaccine.

This clone was observed a few times. The gene calls are TRBV19 and TRBJ2-1; D is possibly TRBD2 (6 bases). Germline V gene lookup returns CDR1 LNHDA and CDR2 SQIVND (reference sequence). Trimming removed 2 bases from V and 9 bases from J, with 14 bases in between. This CDR3 spans 14 amino acids. CDR3 sequence reads: CASSIKSLGGEQFF. Written as DNA, the CDR3 is TGTGCCAGTAGTATAAAGTCCCTGGGGGGTGAGCAGTTCTTC.

This rearrangement joins TRBV5-6 to TRBJ2-7; 7 bases are a match to TRBD2. The CDR3 is 16 amino acids. CDR1 is SGHDT, CDR2 YYEEEE, per germline. V shed 1 base, J shed 0 bases, and the junction held 7 bases outside the gene matches. DNA of the CDR3: TGTGCCAGCAGCTTGATTCAGCGGGGTAGCTCCTACGAGCAGTACTTC. Translation gives CASSLIQRGSSYEQYF.

This clone showed up just once. The chain uses TRBV15 and TRBJ1-3; the D gene is possibly TRBD1 (5 bases). The CDR3 sequence is 17 residues long. Germline CDR1 reads LNHNV; CDR2 reads YYDKDF (reference sequence). V lost 11 bases and J 4 bases, leaving 27 bases between the germline ends. CDR3 DNA: TGTGCCCCGCAAAAACGGGACGCCATGCGATTCGGAAACACCATATATTTT. Protein sequence: CAPQKRDAMRFGNTIYF.

The chain joins TRBV6-1 to TRBJ1-5; 7 nucleotides align to TRBD1. Germline-derived CDR1 and CDR2 are MNHNS and SASEGT. The CDR3 spans 14 residues. With 10 bases clipped from V and 0 bases from J, the junction kept 6 bases outside the gene matches. The CDR3 protein is CATQGGFSNQPQHF. As DNA, the CDR3 is TGTGCCACCCAGGGGGGGTTTAGCAATCAGCCCCAGCATTTT.

The V gene is TRBV7-3, the J gene TRBJ1-2; 8 bases match TRBD1. V trimming: 5 bases; J trimming: 8 bases; junction bases outside the gene matches: 10. The germline gives CDR1 SGHTA, CDR2 FQGTGA. The CDR3 consists of 14 residues. DNA of the CDR3: TGTGCCAGCAGCCACGGACAGGGATATGGGGGCTACACCTTC. It specifies CASSHGQGYGGYTF.

This clone appeared a few times. This sequence joins TRBV28 and TRBJ2-7; no definite D call. The CDR3 runs 16 residues. Trimming removed 6 bases from V and 7 bases from J, with 25 bases in between. Germline lookup yields CDR1 MDHEN and CDR2 SYDVKM. CDR3 in amino acids: CASSPLGSGFSPEQYF. DNA for the CDR3: TGTGCCAGCAGCCCTCTCGGGTCTGGTTTTAGTCCGGAGCAGTACTTC.

The chain recombines TRBV18 with TRBJ2-1, with TRBD1 matching over 7 bases. Trimming removed 4 bases from V and 4 bases from J; junction bases left unmatched: 7. The CDR3 runs 15 residues. Germline-derived CDR1 and CDR2 are KGHSH and LQKENI. Written as DNA, the CDR3 is TGTGCCAGCTCACTGGCCGGGACAGATTACAATGAGCAGTTCTTC. As protein: CASSLAGTDYNEQFF.

This clone was detected only once. V is TRBV5-1 and J is TRBJ1-4; no clear D. V was shortened by 3 bases and J by 0 bases, with 12 bases between the two germline ends. CDR3 length: 16 amino acids. Per the germline V gene, CDR1 is SGHRS and CDR2 is YFSETQ. The CDR3 protein is CASSSDGSATNEKLFF. CDR3 sequence (DNA): TGCGCCAGCAGCTCGGACGGATCTGCAACTAATGAAAAACTGTTTTTT.

Only a few counts were recorded for this clone. Here the CDR3 DNA reads TGTGCCACCCCCGACTGGCGGCAGCCCCAGCATTTT. Translation: CATPDWRQPQHF. The J gene is TRBJ1-5, the V gene TRBV27; D is undetermined. The V gene's germline CDR1 is MNHEY and CDR2 SMNVEV (reference sequence). V was pared by 10 bases and J by 7 bases, with 14 bases between. This CDR3 region has 12 residues.

This chain links TRBV20-1 with TRBJ1-2; D remains ambiguous. V dropped 5 bases and J dropped 4 bases, with 2 bases sitting between them. The CDR3 totals 9 residues. Germline CDR1 DFQATT, CDR2 SNEGSKA (reference sequence). Here the CDR3 DNA reads TGCAGTGCTCTCTATGGCTACACCTTC. Its translation: CSALYGYTF.

This rearrangement joins TRBV5-6 to TRBJ2-1, with D maybe TRBD1 (7 bases). The CDR3 is 18 residues long. Germline V CDR1 and CDR2: SGHDT, YYEEEE. V was shortened by 0 bases and J by 4 bases, with 20 bases between the two germline ends. The CDR3 loop is CASSLAPWRGRVYNEQFF. CDR3 nucleotides: TGTGCCAGCAGCTTGGCACCCTGGAGGGGGCGAGTTTACAATGAGCAGTTCTTC.

The chain has TRBV7-6 and TRBJ2-7; D ambiguous. Germline V lookup: CDR1 SGHVS, CDR2 FNYEAQ. This CDR3 is 13 amino acids long. V was cut by 1 base and J by 3 bases, with 7 bases left in between. The CDR3 loop is CASSLDQSYEQYF. CDR3 DNA sequence: TGTGCCAGCAGCTTAGACCAGAGCTACGAGCAGTACTTC.

The V and J genes are TRBV5-1 and TRBJ2-3; D is unclear. The germline gives CDR1 SGHRS, CDR2 YFSETQ. The CDR3 covers 12 residues. Trimming stripped 4 bases from V and 2 bases from J, with 5 bases between. The CDR3 nucleotides read TGCGCCAGCAGCCCAACCACAGATACGCAGTATTTT. Translated: CASSPTTDTQYF.

This rearrangement joins TRBV5-1 to TRBJ1-1; weak D call: TRBD1 (5 bases). Trimming pared 2 bases from V and 2 bases from J, leaving 10 bases between. Germline assignment: CDR1 SGHRS and CDR2 YFSETQ. This CDR3 comprises 14 residues. The CDR3 sequence is CASSFRGPNTEAFF. The CDR3, as DNA: TGCGCCAGCAGCTTCCGGGGCCCCAACACTGAAGCTTTCTTT.

The chain combines TRBV28 with TRBJ2-1; TRBD2 agrees at 10 bases. The J segment lost 9 bases and the V segment lost 2 bases, leaving 10 bases of the junction unmatched. In germline, CDR1 is MDHEN, CDR2 SYDVKM. This CDR3 is built from 16 residues. CDR3 loop: CASSLGSLAGAAEQFF. CDR3 nucleotides: TGTGCCAGCAGTTTAGGAAGCCTAGCGGGAGCCGCTGAGCAGTTCTTC.

The chain joins TRBV28 to TRBJ2-1, with D perhaps matching TRBD2 (5 bases). V dropped 2 bases and J dropped 0 bases, with 11 bases sitting between them. Germline assignment: CDR1 MDHEN and CDR2 SYDVKM. CDR3 length: 16 amino acids. The CDR3 coding sequence is TGTGCCAGCAGTTTACGGATGGGGAGCTCCTACAATGAGCAGTTCTTC. This gives the protein CASSLRMGSSYNEQFF.

The chain combines TRBV28 with TRBJ1-5; D possibly corresponds to TRBD1 (5 bases). This CDR3 is 12 amino acids long. Between the trimmed V and J ends, which lost 7 bases and 5 bases, there was a span of 9 bases. Germline lookup yields CDR1 MDHEN and CDR2 SYDVKM. The CDR3 loop is CASTRGDQPQHF. The CDR3 coding sequence is TGTGCCAGCACGCGGGGGGATCAGCCCCAGCATTTT.

This clone came up a few times. The chain is built from TRBV5-1 and TRBJ1-5; D ambiguous. The V gene's germline CDR1 is SGHRS and CDR2 YFSETQ. V lost 2 bases, J lost 4 bases, and 10 bases lay in between. CDR3 length: 14 amino acids. The CDR3 reads CASSLGTENQPQHF. The DNA for the CDR3 is TGCGCCAGCAGCTTAGGTACAGAGAATCAGCCCCAGCATTTT.